The T cell receptor beta chain under discussion was sequenced for a study of the immune and genomic landscape of osteosarcoma. A word on this clone: Its matching antigen is unknown.

Poor-prognosis osteosarcoma patients supplied post-treatment primary, local recurrence and metastasis tumor specimens. The V end lost 2 bases, the J end lost 5 bases, and 10 bases lay between the germline ends. The CDR3 is 15 residues long. Germline CDR1 is MNHNS and CDR2 is SASEGT. Study-level findings and limits: Compared with cold C1, the hot C3 cluster had higher, still-low clonality. Clonality was benchmarked against external normal skin and healthy blood data. Four or five cases had one hyperexpanded dominant clone and under 100 clonotypes.

Libraries were prepared by immunoSEQ multiplex PCR; TCRdb keeps only in-frame clonotypes and omits some of them. The sample carries over 350 clones, 69% recorded once. The chain combines TRBV6-1 with TRBJ1-6; D possibly corresponds to TRBD1 (6 bases). Sequencing was performed on primary tumor tissue from the pelvis. This TCR was recovered from a man older than 75 with osteosarcoma. The CDR3 here is CASSEQGSDNSPLHF. Written as DNA, the CDR3 is TGTGCCAGCAGTGAACAGGGGTCGGATAATTCACCCCTCCACTTT.